Following are 9 T cell receptor beta chains from one sample sequenced in a study of blood T cell repertoires in COVID-19. Clones were sequenced by immunoSEQ multiplex PCR, and TCRdb holds only the in-frame ones, with some missing. There are tens of thousands of clones in the sample; 65% to 85% occur only once, and approximately 27% lies in the top ten. The sample was peripheral blood. Receptors originate from a human donor in a cohort sampled during active COVID-19.

The chain is built from TRBV2 and TRBJ2-3; D is ambiguous. V lost 7 bases to trimming and J lost 5 bases, with 4 bases between them. The CDR3 is 10 residues long. Looked up from germline, CDR1 is SNHLY and CDR2 is FYNNEI. Written as DNA, the CDR3 is TGTGCCAGCAACGGAGATACGCAGTATTTT. Its translation is CASNGDTQYF.

This rearrangement joins TRBV12-3 or TRBV12-4 to TRBJ1-2; D ambiguous. This CDR3 has 13 residues. V lost 5 bases and J lost 4, with 11 bases in between. CDR3 residues: CASSATIGYGYTF. The CDR3 DNA is TGTGCCAGCAGTGCGACTATCGGCTATGGCTACACCTTC.

This clone was seen a handful of times. V is TRBV5-1 and J is TRBJ2-1; 13 nucleotides align to TRBD2. The germline V gene encodes CDR1 SGHRS and CDR2 YFSETQ. The CDR3 runs to 16 residues. The V segment lost 0 bases and the J segment 6 bases; nucleotides outside the gene matches: 3. CDR3 region: CASSLAGTSGVNEQFF. CDR3 sequence (DNA): TGCGCCAGCAGCTTGGCCGGGACTAGCGGGGTCAATGAGCAGTTCTTC. Combining the CDR3 with reference TRBV5-1 and TRBJ2-1 gives the whole variable domain KAGVTQTPRYLIKTRGQQVTLSCSPISGHRSVSWYQQTPGQGLQFLFEYFSETQRNKGNFPGRFSGRQFSNSRSEMNVSTLELGDSALYLCASSLAGTSGVNEQFFGPGTRLTVL.

This clone was seen once. This sequence joins TRBV7-9 and TRBJ2-3; D not certain. Germline lookup yields CDR1 SEHNR and CDR2 FQNEAQ (reference sequence). This CDR3 is built from 18 residues. V lost 0 bases and J lost 0, with 16 bases in between. The CDR3 sequence is CASSLAQVILSSTDTQYF. DNA for the CDR3: TGTGCCAGCAGCTTAGCGCAGGTGATACTTTCTAGCACAGATACGCAGTATTTT.

The chain joins TRBV27 to TRBJ2-4, with 15 bases aligning to TRBD2. CDR1 is MNHEY, CDR2 SMNVEV, per germline (reference sequence). The CDR3 sequence is 16 residues long. Trimming removed 10 bases from V and 2 bases from J; junction bases left unmatched: 6. Here the CDR3 reads CATGTSGGFSKNIQYF. CDR3 coding DNA: TGTGCCACTGGGACTAGCGGGGGGTTTTCCAAAAACATTCAGTACTTC.

The V gene is TRBV28, the J gene TRBJ2-3; 9 nucleotides line up with TRBD1. In germline, CDR1 is MDHEN, CDR2 SYDVKM. This CDR3 is 16 amino acids long. The trim removed 5 bases at V and 1 base at J, leaving 7 bases unmatched. CDR3 nucleotides: TGTGCCAGCAGTGCCCCCGACAGGGGGGGCACAGATACGCAGTATTTT. Encoded protein: CASSAPDRGGTDTQYF. The whole variable domain, remainder taken from reference TRBV28 and TRBJ2-3, is DVKVTQSSRYLVKRTGEKVFLECVQDMDHENMFWYRQDPGLGLRLIYFSYDVKMKEKGDIPEGYSVSREKKERFSLILESASTNQTSMYLCASSAPDRGGTDTQYFGPGTRLTVL.

The chain links TRBV6-2 or TRBV6-3 to TRBJ2-3; 10 bases fit TRBD2. The CDR3 covers 19 residues. Per germline, CDR1 MNHEY and CDR2 SVGEGT. Trimming at V came to 0 bases and at J to 4 bases, leaving 13 bases not matched to a gene. The CDR3: CASSYSTSERGGPSDTQYF. In nucleotides, the CDR3 is TGTGCCAGCAGTTACTCGACCTCGGAGCGGGGGGGGCCGTCAGATACGCAGTATTTT.

Points on this clone: This sample also contains other DNA sequences that code for the same CDR3. The J gene is TRBJ2-7, the V gene TRBV11-2; the match to TRBD1 covers 10 bases. The trim removed 1 base at V and 4 bases at J, leaving 1 base unmatched. CDR1 SGHAT and CDR2 FQNNGV come from the germline V gene. CDR3 size: 14 residues. CDR3 residues: CASSLGTGGYEQYF. CDR3 DNA: TGTGCCAGCAGCTTAGGGACAGGGGGTTACGAGCAGTACTTC.

J is TRBJ2-6 and V is TRBV2; 11 bases are shared with TRBD1. The length of the CDR3 is 14 residues. V shed 11 bases, J shed 1 base, and the junction held 1 base outside the gene matches. Germline lookup yields CDR1 SNHLY and CDR2 FYNNEI. CDR3 nucleotide sequence: TGTGCCGGACAGGGGGCGTCTGGGGCCAACGTCCTGACTTTC. As protein: CAGQGASGANVLTF.